Following are 16 T cell receptor beta chains from one sample sequenced in a study of CD8 T cells in Susac syndrome. RNA amounts of roughly 0.5 to 1 ug underwent reverse transcription with random hexamers. TCRdb used MiXCR to reprocess the immunoSEQ multiplex PCR reads, holding one entry per CDR3 protein. The data contain about 180,000 distinct CDR3 sequences, 90% to 95% of them singletons. The sample taken for sequencing was CD4+ T cells from PBMCs. These receptor sequences come from a human donor with Susac syndrome.

The rearrangement uses TRBV30 and TRBJ1-1, with D unclear. The CDR3 covers 14 residues. CDR1 is GTSNPN and CDR2 is SVGIG in the germline V gene (reference sequence). Trimming took 0 bases from V and 1 from J, leaving 9 bases between them. The CDR3 DNA reads TGTGCCTGGAGTGTTGTACAGTCGAACACTGAAGCTTTCTTT. This gives the protein CAWSVVQSNTEAFF.

Points on this clonotype: Compared with germline, one end of the junction differs, possibly owing to a read error. The chain combines TRBV5-1 with TRBJ1-1, with 8 bases lining up with TRBD1. The V gene's germline CDR1 is SGHRS and CDR2 YFSETQ. The CDR3 length is 15 residues. The CDR3, as DNA: TGCGCCAGCAGTTTGGGGGACAGGTCGAGGACTGAAGCTTTCTTT. Protein product: CASSLGDRSRTEAFF. The entire variable domain, with the rest obtained from reference TRBV5-1 and TRBJ1-1, is as follows: KAGVTQTPRYLIKTRGQQVTLSCSPISGHRSVSWYQQTPGQGLQFLFEYFSETQRNKGNFPGRFSGRQFSNSRSEMNVSTLELGDSALYLCASSLGDRSRTEAFFGQGTRLTVV.

The chain carries TRBV14 and TRBJ2-2, with TRBD2 as a possible D gene (6 bases). The CDR3 runs to 17 residues. V was trimmed by 4 bases and J by 4 bases, leaving 19 bases between them. Germline V gene lookup returns CDR1 SGHDN and CDR2 FVKESK. CDR3 sequence (DNA): TGTGCCAGCAGCCGACAGCGGGTAGCGGACTTCACCGGGGAGCTGTTTTTT. It codes for CASSRQRVADFTGELFF.

The chain links TRBV29-1 to TRBJ1-1, with TRBD1 as a possible D gene (6 bases). CDR1 is SQVTM, CDR2 ANQGSEA, per germline. V gave up 2 bases and J gave up 2 bases, with 12 bases separating them. The CDR3 runs to 14 residues. For the CDR3, the DNA is TGCAGCGTTGAAAGACCGGACAGTAACACTGAAGCTTTCTTT. Translation gives CSVERPDSNTEAFF.

This chain links TRBV5-1 with TRBJ2-1; 8 nucleotides align to TRBD2. The CDR3 has 14 residues. Germline values: CDR1 SGHRS, CDR2 YFSETQ. Losses at the gene ends were 4 bases for V and 4 bases for J; bases not matched to a gene: 4. The DNA for the CDR3 is TGCGCCAGCAGCATGACTAGCGTGTACAATGAGCAGTTCTTC. Protein: CASSMTSVYNEQFF.

This clonotype occurred a few times. This chain uses TRBV5-1 with TRBJ2-2; D gene uncertain. Trimming took off 0 bases at V and 3 bases at J, with 6 bases between the two ends. This CDR3 region has 14 residues. Germline CDR1 and CDR2: SGHRS and YFSETQ. The CDR3 is CASSLALDTGELFF. As DNA, the CDR3 is TGCGCCAGCAGCTTGGCCTTGGACACCGGGGAGCTGTTTTTT.

The CDR3 DNA follows: TGTGCCTGGAGTGTAGCACAGGGGTCCAGAGGGGGCTACACCTTC. Protein product: CAWSVAQGSRGGYTF. The chain combines TRBV30 with TRBJ1-2; the match to TRBD1 covers 7 bases. This CDR3 contains 15 residues. The germline gives CDR1 GTSNPN, CDR2 SVGIG (reference sequence). V gave up 0 bases and J gave up 8 bases; unmatched junction bases: 12.

The gene calls are TRBV20-1 and TRBJ2-7; 9 bases align to TRBD2. The trim removed 6 bases at V and 5 bases at J, leaving 14 bases unmatched. Looked up from germline, CDR1 is DFQATT and CDR2 is SNEGSKA (reference sequence). The CDR3 extends over 15 amino acids. The CDR3 loop reads CSAKIAGVVGNEQYF. The CDR3 nucleotides are TGCAGTGCGAAAATAGCGGGAGTAGTAGGAAACGAGCAGTACTTC.

The J gene is TRBJ2-3, the V gene TRBV14; 8 nucleotides match TRBD2. Unmatched junction bases numbered 6, after V lost 2 bases and J lost 5 bases. Germline lookup yields CDR1 SGHDN and CDR2 FVKESK. The CDR3 sequence is 15 residues long. The DNA for the CDR3 is TGTGCCAGCAGCCAAAAGGTAGCGGGAAGAGATACGCAGTATTTT. It specifies CASSQKVAGRDTQYF.

The rearrangement uses TRBV5-1 and TRBJ1-1, with 8 bases aligning to TRBD1. The CDR3 is 14 residues long. Germline assignment: CDR1 SGHRS and CDR2 YFSETQ. Unmatched junction bases numbered 3, after V lost 3 bases and J lost 2 bases. The CDR3 sequence is CASSSGQANTEAFF. CDR3 DNA sequence: TGCGCCAGCAGCTCGGGACAGGCCAACACTGAAGCTTTCTTT.

This chain connects TRBV30 to TRBJ1-3; D perhaps matches TRBD1 (6 bases). The CDR3 is 13 residues long. The V end lost 7 bases, the J end lost 0 bases, and 10 bases lay between the germline ends. CDR1 and CDR2 (germline): GTSNPN, SVGIG (reference sequence). This CDR3 reads CASRGSSGNTIYF. CDR3 sequence (DNA): TGTGCCTCCAGGGGAAGCTCTGGAAACACCATATATTTT. Looking up the rest from reference TRBV30 and TRBJ1-3 gives the full variable domain: SQTIHQWPATLVQPVGSPLSLECTVEGTSNPNLYWYRQAAGRGLQLLFYSVGIGQISSEVPQNLSASRPQDRQFILSSKKLLLSDSGFYLCASRGSSGNTIYFGEGSWLTVV.

The genes are TRBV4-2 and TRBJ2-2; D gene ambiguous. The CDR3 loop spans 15 amino acids. The germline V and J ends were trimmed by 0 bases and 6 bases, with 11 bases remaining between them. Germline loops: CDR1 LGHNA, CDR2 YNFKEQ. DNA of the CDR3: TGTGCCAGCAGCCAAGATAGCAGCGACCCCGGGGAGCTGTTTTTT. Translated: CASSQDSSDPGELFF.

The chain's CDR3 is CASSDSYRGRADTQYF. CDR3 nucleotide sequence: TGTGCCAGCAGTGACTCTTACAGGGGGCGTGCAGATACGCAGTATTTT. This rearrangement joins TRBV6-4 to TRBJ2-3; 9 nucleotides match TRBD1. With 0 bases clipped from V and 4 bases from J, the junction kept 5 bases outside the gene matches. The CDR3 has 16 amino acids. CDR1 is MRHNA and CDR2 is SNTAGT in the germline V gene.

The V gene is TRBV14, the J gene TRBJ1-1; D is unresolved. Germline-derived CDR1 and CDR2 are SGHDN and FVKESK. V lost 4 bases and J lost 7, with 13 bases in between. CDR3 size: 13 residues. CDR3 DNA: TGTGCCAGCAGCCGACGGGGAGAGGGTGAAGCTTTCTTT. It yields the protein CASSRRGEGEAFF.

V and J are TRBV20-1 and TRBJ2-7; unclear D gene. Per the germline V gene, CDR1 is DFQATT and CDR2 is SNEGSKA (reference sequence). The V end was cut by 6 bases, the J end by 3 bases, with 15 bases between. The CDR3 has 13 residues. The CDR3 region is CSARTDRNYEQYF. CDR3 nucleotide sequence: TGCAGTGCGAGGACCGATCGCAACTACGAGCAGTACTTC.

This clonotype came up once. The CDR3 sequence is CASSQDAGAWATQYF. Written as DNA, the CDR3 is TGTGCCAGCAGCCAAGATGCGGGAGCCTGGGCGACCCAGTACTTC. V is TRBV3-1 and J is TRBJ2-5, with 7 bases that match TRBD2. The CDR3 contains 15 residues. The junction had 8 bases not matched to a gene; V was cut back by 0 bases and J by 7 bases. Looked up from germline, CDR1 is LGHDT and CDR2 is YNNKEL (reference sequence).